This T cell receptor beta chain originates from a study of T cell repertoires in cytomegalovirus infection. The germline gives CDR1 MDHEN, CDR2 SYDVKM. The CDR3 contains 16 residues. The V end lost 2 bases, the J end lost 1 base, and 14 bases lay between the germline ends. This clonotype has a handful of counts. Each CDR3 protein is one row after TCRdb ran MiXCR on the reads. The sample holds about 130,000 distinct CDR3 sequences, more than 7% seen once. Specimen: PBMCs. The chain is built from TRBV28 and TRBJ1-2, with D hard to call. The sequence derives from a human donor in good health (CMV status not recorded). Some clones in this sample may be carry-over from other donors' samples. CDR3 in DNA: TGTGCCAGCAGTTTAATAGCTCCAGAACTTAACTATGGCTACACCTTC. This translates into CASSLIAPELNYGYTF.